The entry that follows covers one T cell receptor (beta chain) sequence. Its antigen is still unknown. Deletions cut 5 bases from V and 0 bases from J, with 21 bases between. The CDR3 totals 18 residues. Germline V gene data show CDR1 as PRHDT and CDR2 as FYEKMQ (reference sequence). Naive CD8 isolation took CD45RO-negative cells positively selected for CCR7 and excluded terminally differentiated effector memory CD45RA+ cells. The method was immunoSEQ multiplex PCR; TCRdb's version includes in-frame clones alone and lacks a portion of them. The sample yields around 600,000 clones, approximately 95% seen once. This entry is derived from a study of shared clonotypes between healthy human individuals. General study results and limits: Researchers found naive subsets generally carried larger estimated richness than memory subsets.

The chain is built from TRBV13 and TRBJ2-3, with D unclear. The receptor was derived from a woman younger than 45 in good health. Sequencing used naive CD8+ T cells sorted from blood. The CDR3 coding sequence is TGTGCCAGCAGCAGCCCCCTGATAGTTCCGGCGAGCACAGATACGCAGTATTTT. It encodes CASSSPLIVPASTDTQYF.